These 12 T cell receptor beta chains were sequenced from one sample in a study of Ad26.COV2.S vaccination and SARS-CoV-2 variants. Profiled with immunoSEQ multiplex PCR; TCRdb holds only in-frame clones, not every one. The sample lists a few hundred thousand clones, more than 75% occurring once. Indicated treatment: some 20 received Ad26.COV2.S at low or high dose, single or two shots; several received placebo; per-sample allocation not given. After the first vaccine or placebo injection, samples were drawn on day 63. Sequences were derived from peripheral blood, sampled in a trial of Ad26.COV2.S vaccine versus placebo. The receptors derive from a person between 18 and 59 years old who received the Ad26.COV2.S COVID-19 vaccine or a placebo.

This sequence joins TRBV5-1 and TRBJ1-4; a possible D gene is TRBD1 (6 bases). Trimming stripped 2 bases from V and 8 bases from J, with 16 bases between. Germline V gene sequence: CDR1 SGHRS, CDR2 YFSETQ. The CDR3 sequence is 15 residues long. For the CDR3, the DNA is TGCGCCAGCAGCTTCACGGGGGACACGGAAGAAAAACTGTTTTTT. Protein sequence: CASSFTGDTEEKLFF.

The chain is built from TRBV5-4 and TRBJ2-2, with 8 bases fitting TRBD1. The CDR3 is 15 residues long. Looked up from germline, CDR1 is SGHNT and CDR2 is YYREEE (reference sequence). V lost 1 base to trimming and J lost 3 bases; unmatched junction nucleotides: 2. The CDR3 bases are TGTGCCAGCAGCTTGCAGACAGGGGACACCGGGGAGCTGTTTTTT. Its protein is CASSLQTGDTGELFF.

This clone was observed a single time. The chain links TRBV29-1 to TRBJ2-7; 10 nucleotides line up with TRBD1. The CDR3 has 16 residues. Losses at the gene ends were 1 base for V and 2 bases for J; bases not matched to a gene: 8. Per germline, CDR1 SQVTM and CDR2 ANQGSEA. CDR3 DNA sequence: TGCAGCGTTGAAGGAAGGGACAGGGGAAACACCTACGAGCAGTACTTC. The encoded protein is CSVEGRDRGNTYEQYF.

J is TRBJ1-2 and V is TRBV30, with D possibly TRBD1 on 6 matching bases. V dropped 4 bases and J dropped 8 bases, with 23 bases sitting between them. The CDR3 runs to 15 residues. Germline V CDR1 and CDR2: GTSNPN, SVGIG (reference sequence). In DNA form, the CDR3 reads TGTGCCTGGAAAACAACCGGGACAACTGGCAACGGCTACACCTTC. It specifies CAWKTTGTTGNGYTF.

V gene TRBV6-2 or TRBV6-3 combines with J gene TRBJ2-1; 13 nucleotides align to TRBD2. The CDR3 length is 16 residues. Germline trimming cut 2 bases from V and 7 bases from J; bases unmatched to any gene: 5. Germline V lookup: CDR1 MNHEY, CDR2 SVGEGT. CDR3 protein: CASSYLVTSGGNEQFF. In nucleotides, the CDR3 is TGTGCCAGCAGTTACCTCGTGACTAGCGGGGGGAATGAGCAGTTCTTC.

V usage is TRBV3-1 (or the pseudogene TRBV3-2) and J usage is TRBJ1-2, with D tentatively TRBD1 (6 bases). The germline gives CDR1 LGHDT, CDR2 YNNKEL (reference sequence). The V end lost 4 bases, the J end lost 3 bases, and 12 bases lay between the germline ends. The CDR3 contains 14 residues. CDR3 sequence reads: CASSPPTGYYGYTF. CDR3 bases: TGTGCCAGCAGCCCTCCCACAGGGTACTATGGCTACACCTTC.

The chain is built from TRBV6-2 or TRBV6-3 and TRBJ2-7, with 10 bases lining up with TRBD2. The trim removed 5 bases at V and 5 bases at J, leaving 3 bases unmatched. Germline CDR1 MNHEY, CDR2 SVGEGT. This CDR3 is built from 13 residues. CDR3 DNA sequence: TGTGCCAGCAGTCGACTAGCGGGCAACGAGCAGTACTTC. Translation: CASSRLAGNEQYF.

This clone is a singleton in its sample. The chain is built from TRBV6-5 and TRBJ2-7; D is unresolved. Germline CDR1 reads MNHEY; CDR2 reads SVGAGI. This CDR3 is 13 amino acids long. The V gene lost 0 bases and the J gene lost 7 bases, with 10 bases spanning the gap. The CDR3 DNA reads TGTGCCAGCAGTTACTCGATTGCGTTAGAGCAGTACTTC. Protein: CASSYSIALEQYF.

The V gene is TRBV27, the J gene TRBJ1-2, with D tentatively TRBD1 (6 bases). Germline lookup yields CDR1 MNHEY and CDR2 SMNVEV (reference sequence). Trimming took 0 bases from V and 6 from J, leaving 14 bases between them. The CDR3 covers 15 residues. In nucleotides, the CDR3 is TGTGCCAGCAGTTTATCTCGTGCAGGGGAACATGGCTACACCTTC. As protein: CASSLSRAGEHGYTF.

J is TRBJ1-2 and V is TRBV10-3; 8 bases are shared with TRBD1. The germline V gene encodes CDR1 ENHRY and CDR2 SYGVKD. CDR3 size: 16 residues. Trimming at V came to 2 bases and at J to 3 bases, leaving 8 bases not matched to a gene. The CDR3 here is CAISEAGLGQDYGYTF. The CDR3 DNA reads as TGTGCCATCAGTGAGGCCGGACTGGGACAGGACTATGGCTACACCTTC.

The J gene is TRBJ2-2, the V gene TRBV6-5; 7 positions match TRBD1. With 6 bases clipped from V and 4 bases from J, the junction kept 8 bases outside the gene matches. The germline CDR1 and CDR2 sequences are MNHEY and SVGAGI. The CDR3 has 15 amino acids. The CDR3: CASSRQGRGTGELFF. The DNA of the CDR3 is TGTGCCAGCAGCCGACAGGGAAGGGGCACCGGGGAGCTGTTTTTT.

This clone came up a few times. The rearrangement links TRBV2 to TRBJ1-2; tentative D call: TRBD1 (5 bases). This CDR3 region has 14 residues. The V gene lost 7 bases and the J gene lost 4 bases, with 16 bases spanning the gap. Per the germline V gene, CDR1 is SNHLY and CDR2 is FYNNEI. CDR3 sequence reads: CASKGEGSFYGYTF. The CDR3 coding sequence is TGTGCCAGCAAAGGTGAGGGGAGCTTCTATGGCTACACCTTC.